The 21 T cell receptor beta chains listed next were all sequenced from one sample in a study of CD8 T cells in Susac syndrome. The authors reverse transcribed roughly 0.5 to 1 ug RNA with random hexamers. In TCRdb, the immunoSEQ multiplex PCR reads were re-called with MiXCR into one record per CDR3 protein. The sample gives some 150,000 distinct CDR3 sequences, 94% of which show up once; 0.075% to 0.09% is in the top ten. The sequencing input was CD4+ T cells from PBMCs. The origin of the receptors is a human donor in good health.

V and J are TRBV19 and TRBJ1-5, with D possibly being TRBD1 (6 bases). This CDR3 spans 14 amino acids. The V and J ends lost 3 bases and 7 bases respectively, with 13 bases between them. Germline V CDR1 and CDR2: LNHDA, SQIVND (reference sequence). CDR3 protein: CASSIGGHRQPQHF. In nucleotides, the CDR3 is TGTGCCAGTAGTATTGGGGGGCATAGACAGCCCCAGCATTTT. Looking up the rest from reference TRBV19 and TRBJ1-5 gives the full variable domain: DGGITQSPKYLFRKEGQNVTLSCEQNLNHDAMYWYRQDPGQGLRLIYYSQIVNDFQKGDIAEGYSVSREKKESFPLTVTSAQKNPTAFYLCASSIGGHRQPQHFGDGTRLSIL.

The chain combines TRBV6-2 or TRBV6-3 with TRBJ1-5; D gene ambiguous. V was shortened by 2 bases and J by 2 bases, with 4 bases between the two germline ends. The CDR3 extends over 13 amino acids. Germline assignment: CDR1 MNHEY and CDR2 SVGEGT. The CDR3 region is CASSYRGNQPQHF. CDR3 DNA sequence: TGTGCCAGCAGTTACAGGGGCAATCAGCCCCAGCATTTT.

This chain uses TRBV5-1 with TRBJ2-3, with 12 bases aligning to TRBD2. The CDR3 extends over 16 amino acids. The germline gives CDR1 SGHRS, CDR2 YFSETQ. Trimming removed 0 bases from V and 1 base from J; junction bases left unmatched: 0. CDR3 bases: TGCGCCAGCAGCTTGGGACTAGCGGGAGGCACAGATACGCAGTATTTT. It codes for CASSLGLAGGTDTQYF.

The rearrangement uses TRBV5-8 and TRBJ1-2; perhaps TRBD1 as D (5 bases). V gave up 4 bases and J gave up 2 bases, with 15 bases separating them. CDR1 is SGHTS, CDR2 YDEGEE, per germline. The CDR3 is 15 residues long. The CDR3 here is CASSTNRPWNYGYTF. Written as DNA, the CDR3 is TGTGCCAGCAGCACCAACAGGCCCTGGAACTATGGCTACACCTTC.

The chain couples TRBV9 to TRBJ1-2; 8 bases line up with TRBD1. V shed 4 bases and J 6 bases; nucleotides not matched to a gene: 11. Germline loops: CDR1 SGDLS, CDR2 YYNGEE. This CDR3 has 15 amino acids. The CDR3 DNA reads TGTGCCAGCAGCATCCAGGGGGCGCGGAGGGATGGCTACACCTTC. Residues: CASSIQGARRDGYTF.

The chain couples TRBV6-6 to TRBJ2-1, with D possibly being TRBD1 (6 bases). The CDR3 length is 14 residues. Germline CDR1 and CDR2: MNHNY and SVGAGI (reference sequence). V was trimmed by 5 bases and J by 5 bases, leaving 13 bases between them. The CDR3 coding sequence is TGTGCCAGCAGTGGACAGACGCCTAACAATGAGCAGTTCTTC. Amino acid sequence: CASSGQTPNNEQFF.

In its sample, this clonotype was seen a few times. The rearrangement uses TRBV5-5 and TRBJ1-1; D is unresolved. This CDR3 comprises 12 residues. In germline, CDR1 is SGHKS, CDR2 YYEKEE (reference sequence). Trimming removed 4 bases from V and 1 base from J, with 5 bases in between. CDR3 sequence: CASSNRNTEAFF. CDR3 coding DNA: TGTGCCAGCAGCAACAGGAACACTGAAGCTTTCTTT.

This chain uses TRBV27 with TRBJ1-5, with D possibly being TRBD1 (5 bases). The germline gives CDR1 MNHEY, CDR2 SMNVEV (reference sequence). CDR3 size: 14 residues. V lost 2 bases, J lost 5 bases, and 10 bases lay in between. The CDR3 loop reads CASSLRWGDQPQHF. The CDR3 bases are TGTGCCAGCAGTTTAAGGTGGGGGGATCAGCCCCAGCATTTT.

DNA for the CDR3: TGTGCCATAGGGACAGGGCTGGGAACTGAAGCTTTCTTT. Residues: CAIGTGLGTEAFF. The chain is built from TRBV10-3 and TRBJ1-1; the match to TRBD1 covers 9 bases. Germline CDR1 and CDR2: ENHRY and SYGVKD. This CDR3 has 13 residues. With 9 bases clipped from V and 5 bases from J, the junction kept 7 bases outside the gene matches.

The chain joins TRBV5-1 to TRBJ2-5; D is possibly TRBD2 (5 bases). V was pared by 3 bases and J by 4 bases, with 10 bases between. Germline lookup yields CDR1 SGHRS and CDR2 YFSETQ. This CDR3 has 13 amino acids. Written as DNA, the CDR3 is TGCGCCAGCAGCTCATCCCGGGGAGAGACCCAGTACTTC. It translates to CASSSSRGETQYF.

V usage is TRBV20-1 and J usage is TRBJ2-7, with 12 bases identical to TRBD2. The V gene end was trimmed by 6 bases and the J gene end by 5 bases; junction bases not matched to a gene: 20. Germline CDR1 reads DFQATT; CDR2 reads SNEGSKA (reference sequence). This CDR3 comprises 18 residues. In DNA form, the CDR3 reads TGCAGTGCCCAGAGTAGAAGGCTAGCGGGAGGGTCGAGCGACGAGCAGTACTTC. This gives the protein CSAQSRRLAGGSSDEQYF.

J is TRBJ2-2 and V is TRBV7-9; 7 positions match TRBD2. Germline CDR1 and CDR2: SEHNR and FQNEAQ (reference sequence). The trim removed 3 bases at V and 4 bases at J, leaving 5 bases unmatched. The CDR3 contains 15 residues. DNA of the CDR3: TGTGCCAGCAGCTTGGCGGGAGTCGTCACCGGGGAGCTGTTTTTT. Translating it yields CASSLAGVVTGELFF.

J is TRBJ2-5 and V is TRBV12-3 or TRBV12-4, with TRBD2 matching over 10 bases. CDR3 size: 16 residues. V lost 3 bases and J lost 1; bases outside the gene matches: 5. The CDR3 DNA is TGTGCCAGCAGTTTTTGGAGCGGGGGGGGCCAAGAGACCCAGTACTTC. It yields the protein CASSFWSGGGQETQYF.

This clonotype was seen more than once but under ten times. The gene calls are TRBV20-1 and TRBJ1-2, with 7 bases lining up with TRBD1. Trimming removed 4 bases from V and 4 bases from J; junction bases left unmatched: 3. Per germline, CDR1 DFQATT and CDR2 SNEGSKA (reference sequence). This CDR3 has 12 amino acids. The CDR3 is CSANWDSYGYTF. CDR3 in DNA: TGCAGTGCTAATTGGGACAGCTATGGCTACACCTTC.

V gene TRBV7-8 combines with J gene TRBJ2-4; 9 bases line up with TRBD2. Germline V gene sequence: CDR1 SGHVS, CDR2 FQNEAQ. Trimming at V came to 5 bases and at J to 5 bases, leaving 4 bases not matched to a gene. The CDR3 has 14 residues. CDR3 in amino acids: CASSVSGSENIQYF. The CDR3 nucleotides are TGTGCCAGCAGCGTTAGCGGGAGTGAAAACATTCAGTACTTC. The complete variable domain, with remaining parts taken from reference TRBV7-8 and TRBJ2-4, reads GAGVSQSPRYKVAKRGQDVALRCDPISGHVSLFWYQQALGQGPEFLTYFQNEAQLDKSGLPSDRFFAERPEGSVSTLKIQRTQQEDSAVYLCASSVSGSENIQYFGAGTRLSVL.

The chain joins TRBV5-1 to TRBJ1-1, with 10 bases fitting TRBD1. The V and J ends lost 2 bases and 4 bases, in that order; junction bases with no gene match: 5. This CDR3 contains 15 residues. CDR1 is SGHRS and CDR2 is YFSETQ in the germline V gene. In nucleotides, the CDR3 is TGCGCCAGCAGCTTCATTAGGACAGGGGGCACTGAAGCTTTCTTT. Its translation: CASSFIRTGGTEAFF.

The V call is TRBV18, the J call TRBJ1-1, with D tentatively TRBD1 (5 bases). Germline V gives CDR1 KGHSH, CDR2 LQKENI. V was trimmed by 4 bases and J by 5 bases, leaving 20 bases between them. CDR3 length equals 16 residues. CDR3 DNA: TGTGCCAGCTCACGGGTCAGGGCGATTGGGACTACTGAAGCTTTCTTT. It specifies CASSRVRAIGTTEAFF.

The rearrangement uses TRBV6-4 and TRBJ1-2, with a tentative D call TRBD1 (5 bases). Trimming pared 0 bases from V and 8 bases from J, leaving 16 bases between. The CDR3 spans 15 residues. Germline CDR1 MRHNA, CDR2 SNTAGT. CDR3 in DNA: TGTGCCAGCAGTGACTCGGTCCGGGGCGCGGGGGGCTACACCTTC. Its protein product is CASSDSVRGAGGYTF.

The rearrangement uses TRBV7-2 and TRBJ2-5; D possibly corresponds to TRBD1 (6 bases). The CDR3 loop spans 15 amino acids. The germline V and J ends were trimmed by 2 bases and 5 bases, with 15 bases remaining between them. Germline V lookup: CDR1 SGHTA, CDR2 FQGNSA. CDR3 sequence: CASSLRGRGSETQYF. In DNA form, the CDR3 reads TGTGCCAGCAGCTTACGCGGCAGGGGATCGGAGACCCAGTACTTC.

V usage is TRBV10-3 and J usage is TRBJ2-3; 8 bases fit TRBD2. The CDR3 extends over 16 amino acids. Trimming cost V 0 bases and J 5 bases; bases outside gene matches: 7. Germline loops: CDR1 ENHRY, CDR2 SYGVKD. CDR3 nucleotide sequence: TGTGCCATCAGTGAGTCGAAAGCGGGAGTGAAAGATACGCAGTATTTT. As protein: CAISESKAGVKDTQYF.

The chain employs TRBV12-5 and TRBJ2-5; D may be TRBD1 or TRBD2 (5 bases each). Germline CDR1 LGHNT, CDR2 FRNRAP. This CDR3 is 13 amino acids long. V shed 6 bases and J shed 9 bases, with 17 bases lying between them. As DNA, the CDR3 is TGTGCTAGTGGCTCGGTGGGGGTAGGGGCCCAGTACTTC. Amino acids: CASGSVGVGAQYF.